These T cell receptor beta chains were read from a single sample in a study of graft-versus-host responses after intestinal transplantation. These receptors' targets are unknown. Assay: immunoSEQ multiplex PCR; the TCRdb copy retains only in-frame clones and omits some. The table lists around 69,000 clones, around 90% of them singletons. The specimen was unstimulated CD8+ T cells sorted from spleen or lymph node cells, collected before transplant. The receptor source for this set is a human donor who was the organ donor for an intestinal transplant. Each CDR3 is given with its conserved first and last residue. The D gene is left open where the match is weak. Expanded clones are given a class, and other clones once, few, many or no size at all.

d_gene,v_gene,j_gene,abundance,CDR3nt,CDR3aa
-,TRBV10-3,TRBJ1-5,-,TGTGCCATCAGTGAGGCGGGGAACAATCAGCCCCAGCATTTT,CAISEAGNNQPQHF
-,TRBV9,TRBJ1-1,-,TGTGCCAGCAGCCCAAGGGGCGGGGTGAACACTGAAGCTTTCTTT,CASSPRGGVNTEAFF
-,TRBV27,TRBJ2-5,-,TGTGCCAGCAGTCCCTCCGCGGGACAGCGTTTAGAGACCCAGTACTTC,CASSPSAGQRLETQYF
TRBD1,TRBV13,TRBJ1-6,-,TGTGCCAGCAGCTCAGGACAGGGTGGATCACCCCTCCACTTT,CASSSGQGGSPLHF
TRBD1,TRBV5-6,TRBJ2-1,-,TGTGCCAGCAGCTGGTGGACAGGGTCGCCCTACAATGAGCAGTTCTTC,CASSWWTGSPYNEQFF
-,TRBV13,TRBJ2-1,-,TGTGCCACTCAGGGGGGCGATGAGCAGTTCTTC,CATQGGDEQFF
TRBD1,TRBV6-6,TRBJ2-5,-,TGTGCCAGTCGAAGGGGGCCGGAGGAGACCCAGTACTTC,CASRRGPEETQYF
-,TRBV4-2,TRBJ1-4,-,TGTGCCAGCAGCCAAGAGCAAGGGAGGGAACTGTTTTTT,CASSQEQGRELFF
-,TRBV13,TRBJ1-5,-,TGTGCCAGCAGCTGGGGGGGCGGCGCGTCCAATCAGCCCCAGCATTTT,CASSWGGGASNQPQHF
TRBD1,TRBV9,TRBJ1-1,once,TGTGCCAGCAGCGTCACAGGGGCAGAGAACACTGAAGCTTTCTTT,CASSVTGAENTEAFF
TRBD1,TRBV6-5,TRBJ2-2,-,TGTGCCAGCAGGTCGGACAGGGGCACCACCGGGGAGCTGTTTTTT,CASRSDRGTTGELFF
TRBD2,TRBV9,TRBJ2-3,-,TGTGCCAGCAGCGTATTGGCGGGGGTTAGCACAGATACGCAGTATTTT,CASSVLAGVSTDTQYF
TRBD1,TRBV28,TRBJ1-1,-,TGTGCCAGCAGTTCATCCGGGACAGTCATGAACACTGAAGCTTTCTTT,CASSSSGTVMNTEAFF
-,TRBV27,TRBJ2-1,-,TGTGCCAGCAGTTTCACAGGACCTAATGAGCAGTTCTTC,CASSFTGPNEQFF
-,TRBV6-1,TRBJ2-2,-,TGTGCCAGCACTGGGGCTTACACCGGGGAGCTGTTTTTT,CASTGAYTGELFF
-,TRBV4-3,TRBJ2-2,-,TGCGCCAGCAGCCAAGATTCGGGGATCCTCACCGGGGAGCTGTTTTTT,CASSQDSGILTGELFF
-,TRBV7-3,TRBJ1-2,-,TGTGCCAGCAGCTCCCCATGGGTTACGCAGGGCGGCTATGGCTACACCTTC,CASSSPWVTQGGYGYTF
-,TRBV6-5,TRBJ2-1,-,TGTGCCAGCAGTTACTCGCAGGGAAACAATGAGCAGTTCTTC,CASSYSQGNNEQFF
-,TRBV9,TRBJ1-2,-,TGTGCCAGCAGCGTTGGTCCCCGGGAGGCTGTCTGCACCTTC,CASSVGPREAVCTF
-,TRBV4-3,TRBJ2-1,-,TGCGCCAGCAGCCAAGATAATCCTAGCAACAATGAGCAGTTCTTC,CASSQDNPSNNEQFF
TRBD2,TRBV4-1,TRBJ2-5,-,TGCGCCAGCAGCCAGGGGACTAGCGGGGGTGGGGGGACCCAGTACTTC,CASSQGTSGGGGTQYF
TRBD1,TRBV4-1,TRBJ1-2,-,TGCGCCAGCAGCCAAGCTACAGGGGGCGCAGACTATGGCTACACCTTC,CASSQATGGADYGYTF
TRBD1,TRBV6-1,TRBJ1-5,once,TGTGCCAGCAGTGGCGAAGGGACAGTTAATCAGCCCCAGCATTTT,CASSGEGTVNQPQHF
-,TRBV6-1,TRBJ1-5,-,TGTGCCAGCAGTGAACTATTCGGCAGGGTGAATCAGCCCCAGCATTTT,CASSELFGRVNQPQHF
TRBD2,TRBV5-6,TRBJ2-2,-,TGTGCCAGCAGCCCGGAGGGGACTAGCGGGGCAGTCACCGGGGAGCTGTTTTTT,CASSPEGTSGAVTGELFF
TRBD1,TRBV19,TRBJ1-5,-,TGTGCCAGTAACCTGGACAGGTATAGCAATCAGCCCCAGCATTTT,CASNLDRYSNQPQHF
TRBD1,TRBV27,TRBJ1-4,-,TGTGCCAGCAGCGTTTGGGGACAGACAGGGGCGATTTCTGCCACTAATGAAAAACTGTTTTTT,CASSVWGQTGAISATNEKLFF
-,TRBV15,TRBJ1-1,-,TGTGCCACCAGCAGTAGACAAGCGAACACTGAAGCTTTCTTT,CATSSRQANTEAFF